The clone carrying this TCR beta chain was seen once. Recruits, aged roughly 18 to 90 years, lived in 20 to 30 US areas. Participants' reported clinical history set cohort assignment. This sample is drawn from a study of blood T cell repertoires in COVID-19. Study information: PBMCs, B-cell-depleted T cells, or T cells were the source of the cDNA or gDNA that made up the material.

Germline V gives CDR1 MNHEY, CDR2 SMNVEV (reference sequence). CDR3 length: 14 residues. V was trimmed by 2 bases and J by 2 bases, leaving 10 bases between them. Original processing methods: Reference gene primer amplification gave estimated nucleated cell counts. Assay: immunoSEQ multiplex PCR; the TCRdb copy retains only in-frame clones and omits some. V and J calls and clone size are given by that table; D and trimming were obtained from the DNA. The table shows a few hundred thousand clones, with about 91% occurring only once. The rearrangement joins TRBV27 to TRBJ2-7, with D possibly being TRBD2 (6 bases). Sequencing was done on a sample of PBMCs or T cells enriched from blood (not recorded which). The receptor was derived from a woman in her thirties or forties who had recovered from COVID-19. The CDR3 spells CASSLAGLAYEQYF. Written as DNA, the CDR3 is TGTGCCAGCAGTTTAGCGGGATTGGCCTACGAGCAGTACTTC.